The entry below gives a single T cell receptor beta chain sequence along with its context. This sample stems from a study of blood T cell repertoires in COVID-19. Study summary: Both acute and convalescent COVID-19 samples were obtained from the United States, Italy and Spain. PBMCs, B-cell-depleted T cells, or T cells provided the cDNA or gDNA that made up the material.

In the original workflow: Estimation of nucleated cell counts relied on the amplification of reference gene primers. Here immunoSEQ multiplex PCR was the method, and the copy in TCRdb shows in-frame clones only, minus some. V, J and clone size are taken as reported in that table, and D and trimming were inferred from the DNA itself. The sample has about 140,000 clones; roughly nine tenths are singletons. This CDR3 has 10 residues. CDR1 is GTSNPN, CDR2 SVGIG, per germline (reference sequence). V was shortened by 4 bases and J by 7 bases, with 7 bases between the two germline ends. The sequence was obtained from a human donor in a cohort sampled during active COVID-19. The sequenced sample was peripheral blood. This chain uses TRBV30 with TRBJ1-1, with D uncertain. The CDR3 loop reads CAWTHVEAFF. In DNA form, the CDR3 reads TGTGCCTGGACCCATGTTGAAGCTTTCTTT.